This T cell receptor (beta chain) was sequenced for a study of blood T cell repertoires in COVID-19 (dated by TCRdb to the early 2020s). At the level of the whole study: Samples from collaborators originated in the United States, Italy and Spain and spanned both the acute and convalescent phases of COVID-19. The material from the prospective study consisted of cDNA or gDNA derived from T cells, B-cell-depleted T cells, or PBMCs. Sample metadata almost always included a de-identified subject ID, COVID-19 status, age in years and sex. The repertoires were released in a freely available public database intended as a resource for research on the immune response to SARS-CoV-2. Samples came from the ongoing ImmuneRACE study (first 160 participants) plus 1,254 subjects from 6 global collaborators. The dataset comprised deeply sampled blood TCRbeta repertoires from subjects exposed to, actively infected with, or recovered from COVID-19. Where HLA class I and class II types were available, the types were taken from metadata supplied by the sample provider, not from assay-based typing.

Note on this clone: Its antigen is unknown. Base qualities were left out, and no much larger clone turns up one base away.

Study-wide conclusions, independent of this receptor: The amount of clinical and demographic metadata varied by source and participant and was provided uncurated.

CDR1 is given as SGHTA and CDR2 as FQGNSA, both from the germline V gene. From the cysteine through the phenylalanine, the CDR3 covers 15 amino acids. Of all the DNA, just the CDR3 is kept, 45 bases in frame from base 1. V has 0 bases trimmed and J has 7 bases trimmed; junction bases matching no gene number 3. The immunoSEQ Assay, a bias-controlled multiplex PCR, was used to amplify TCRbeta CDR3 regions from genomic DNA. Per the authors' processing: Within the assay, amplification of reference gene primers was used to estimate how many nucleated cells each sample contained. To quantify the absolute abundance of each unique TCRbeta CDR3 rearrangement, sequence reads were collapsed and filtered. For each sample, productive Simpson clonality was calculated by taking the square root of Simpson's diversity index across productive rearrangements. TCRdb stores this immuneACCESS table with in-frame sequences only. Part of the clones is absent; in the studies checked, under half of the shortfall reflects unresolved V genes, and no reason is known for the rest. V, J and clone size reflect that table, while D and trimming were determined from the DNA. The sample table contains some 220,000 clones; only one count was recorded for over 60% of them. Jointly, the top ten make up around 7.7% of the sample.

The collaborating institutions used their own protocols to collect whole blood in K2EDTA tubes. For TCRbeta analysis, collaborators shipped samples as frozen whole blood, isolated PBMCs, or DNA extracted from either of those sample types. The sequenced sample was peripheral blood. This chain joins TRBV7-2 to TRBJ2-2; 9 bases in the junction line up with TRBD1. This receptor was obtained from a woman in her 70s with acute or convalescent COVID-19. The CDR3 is CASSLAQGAGGELFF. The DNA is TGTGCCAGCAGCTTAGCACAGGGGGCGGGCGGGGAGCTGTTTTTT.